This TCR beta chain was identified in a study of T cell changes during pregnancy in multiple sclerosis (dated by TCRdb to between 2017 and 2020). Looking at the study overall: In women with multiple sclerosis, the researchers looked at how the T cell repertoire shifted as pregnancy progressed.

Library construction relied on the immunoSEQ multiplex PCR assay. TCRdb took this table from immuneACCESS and kept in-frame rearrangements with V and J called. Such tables lack part of the clones; where checked against another copy, unresolved V genes explain under half of the gap, and the rest is unexplained. The sample records under 95,000 clones, 91% of which are singletons. Jointly, the top ten make up 1.5% to 2% of the sample. Ends trimmed: V by 1 base, J by 3 bases; bases unmatched to a gene: 4. The CDR3 covers 16 residues, taking in both the cysteine and the phenylalanine. Just the 48-base CDR3 DNA is kept, in frame starting at base 1. According to the germline V gene, CDR1 reads LGHNA and CDR2 reads YSLEER. A word on this clone: This clone's antigen is unknown. No much larger clone exists at a distance of one base, and base qualities are not known.

The sequenced sample was peripheral blood, obtained after pregnancy. The receptor chain draws on TRBV4-3 and TRBJ2-3, with 10 central nucleotides matching TRBD2. This TCR derives from a female donor in good health, enrolled as a control in a pregnancy study. The DNA is TGCGCCAGCAGCCAAGCTAGCGGGGGTGGGACAGATACGCAGTATTTT. This codes for CASSQASGGGTDTQYF.